The T cell receptor (beta chain) under discussion was sequenced for a study of CD8 T cells in Susac syndrome. The CDR3 loop spans 13 amino acids. Per the germline V gene, CDR1 is MGHRA and CDR2 is YSYEKL. Between the trimmed V and J ends, which lost 1 base and 9 bases, there was a span of 7 bases. Peripheral blood CD8+ and CD4+ T cells were profiled by TCR beta sequencing. The patients serving as multiple sclerosis controls were treatment-naive. They had stable or active relapsing-remitting disease and fulfilled revised McDonald criteria. Both CD4+ and CD8+ T cells were negatively isolated, and TEMRA cells underwent FACS enrichment. Random hexamers were used to reverse transcribe an amount of roughly 0.5 to 1 ug RNA. The CDR3 of TCR beta was amplified by immunoSEQ multiplex PCR across 54 Vbeta and 13 Jbeta. MiXCR, run by TCRdb on the immunoSEQ multiplex PCR reads, gives a single entry per CDR3 protein. This table holds some 110,000 distinct CDR3 sequences, 93% found once.

The sample was CD4+ T cells from PBMCs. The sequence was obtained from a human donor with multiple sclerosis. V gene TRBV4-1 combines with J gene TRBJ1-6; D gene uncertain. CDR3 bases: TGCGCCAGCAGCCAAGCGGATGGTTCACCCCTCCACTTT. This gives the protein CASSQADGSPLHF.